The rows below give T cell receptor beta chains drawn from one sample of a study of cytomegalovirus exposure and HLA in healthy donors. Profiled with immunoSEQ multiplex PCR; TCRdb holds only in-frame clones, not every one. This table has 57,000 or so clones, 75% to 85% appearing once. Sequenced: PBMCs. Receptors were obtained from a man aged 45-60 years in good health and CMV-seropositive. CDR3s include the opening cysteine and the closing phenylalanine or tryptophan. Fields, in order: V gene, J gene, clone size, D gene, CDR3 DNA, CDR3 protein. D genes are given only for firm matches. Size values are once, few and many counts, or a class for expanded clones, and some rows have none.

>TRBV19|TRBJ2-1|-|TRBD2
TGTGCCAGTAGTATAATAGCGGGGGGCTCTTACAATGAGCAGTTCTTC
CASSIIAGGSYNEQFF
>TRBV5-6|TRBJ2-7|-|TRBD1
TGTGCCAGCAGTTTTACAGGGGATCCGTCACTATACCAGCAGTACTTC
CASSFTGDPSLYQQYF
>TRBV19|TRBJ1-1|-|-
TGTGCCAGTAGTATTGATATTGGGGCCCGATATTCTGAAGCTTTCTTT
CASSIDIGARYSEAFF
>TRBV11-2|TRBJ2-7|few|TRBD1
TGTGCCAGCAGCAACCCCCGGGACAGGGTATGGACCTACGAGCAGTACTTC
CASSNPRDRVWTYEQYF
>TRBV28|TRBJ2-7|-|-
TGTGCCAGCAGGCCCCGGAAAACTAGAAATTACGAGCAGTACTTC
CASRPRKTRNYEQYF
>TRBV6-5|TRBJ2-7|-|TRBD1
TGTGCCAGCAGTAGGACAGGGATCGCCGCCTACGAGCAGTACTTC
CASSRTGIAAYEQYF
>TRBV11-2|TRBJ2-1|-|TRBD2
TGTGCCAGCAGCTTAGCGCTAGCGGGAGAGCTCGCGCGATCCAATGAGCAGTTCTTC
CASSLALAGELARSNEQFF
>TRBV6-1|TRBJ2-2|-|-
TGTGCCAGCAACCCTAGCGTCACTTACACCGGGGAGCTGTTTTTT
CASNPSVTYTGELFF
>TRBV30|TRBJ1-2|-|TRBD1
TGTGCCTGGCAGACAGGGTTGTATGGCTACACCTTC
CAWQTGLYGYTF
>TRBV7-6|TRBJ1-1|-|-
TGTGCCAGCAGCTTAGGAACCAACGGGAACACTGAAGCTTTCTTT
CASSLGTNGNTEAFF
>TRBV27|TRBJ1-4|-|-
TGTGCCAGCAGTTTAAAAGAGGCGGGAAATGAAAAACTGTTTTTT
CASSLKEAGNEKLFF
>TRBV30|TRBJ2-6|-|TRBD1
TGTGCCTGGGGTTGGGACAGGAGCCCCTCTGGGGCCAACGTCCTGACTTTC
CAWGWDRSPSGANVLTF